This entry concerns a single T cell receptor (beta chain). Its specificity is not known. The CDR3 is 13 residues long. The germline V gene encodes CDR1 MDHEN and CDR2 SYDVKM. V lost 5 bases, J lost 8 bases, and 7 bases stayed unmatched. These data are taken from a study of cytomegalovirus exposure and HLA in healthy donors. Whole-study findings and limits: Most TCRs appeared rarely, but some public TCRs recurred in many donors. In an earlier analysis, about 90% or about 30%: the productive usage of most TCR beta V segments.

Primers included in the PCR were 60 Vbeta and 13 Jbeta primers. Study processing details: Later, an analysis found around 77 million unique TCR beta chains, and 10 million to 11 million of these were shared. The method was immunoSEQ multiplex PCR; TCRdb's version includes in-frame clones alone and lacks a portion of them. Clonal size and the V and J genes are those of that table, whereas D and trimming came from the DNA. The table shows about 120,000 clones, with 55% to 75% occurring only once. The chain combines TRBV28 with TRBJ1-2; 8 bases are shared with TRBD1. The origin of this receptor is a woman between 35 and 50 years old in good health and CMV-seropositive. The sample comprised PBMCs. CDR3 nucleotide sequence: TGTGCCAGCAGTCCACCGGACAGGGTCGGCTACACCTTC. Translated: CASSPPDRVGYTF.